The next 8 T cell receptor beta chains were all read from a single sample in a study of Graves' ophthalmopathy and Graves' hyperthyroidism. RNA transcripts yielded amplified TCR beta CDR3 regions. First-round RT-PCR used HTBI primers; second-round multiplex PCR followed. One entry per CDR3 protein, called by TCRdb with MiXCR from the multiplex PCR reads. In the table there are around 660,000 distinct CDR3 sequences, about two fifths of which are singletons. Material for sequencing was peripheral blood. These receptors came from an adult man with Graves' ophthalmopathy.

This clonotype was recorded many times. The chain recombines TRBV15 with TRBJ1-5; D gene unclear. V was cut by 0 bases and J by 0 bases, with 12 bases left in between. Germline CDR1 and CDR2: LNHNV and YYDKDF (reference sequence). The CDR3 extends over 17 amino acids. The CDR3 DNA sequence: TGTGCCACCAGCAGAGATGCCGGGTCGTATAGCAATCAGCCCCAGCATTTT. Translated, it gives CATSRDAGSYSNQPQHF. Drawing the rest from reference TRBV15 and TRBJ1-5, the complete variable domain is DAMVIQNPRYQVTQFGKPVTLSCSQTLNHNVMYWYQQKSSQAPKLLFHYYDKDFNNEADTPDNFQSRRPNTSFCFLDIRSPGLGDTAMYLCATSRDAGSYSNQPQHFGDGTRLSIL.

This clonotype was counted ten times or more. CDR3 coding DNA: TGTGCCAGCAGTTCAGGACAGGGGGCTGATCAGCCCCAGCATTTT. This gives the protein CASSSGQGADQPQHF. The gene calls are TRBV11-2 and TRBJ1-5; 11 nucleotides agree with TRBD1. V gave up 6 bases and J gave up 5 bases; unmatched junction bases: 6. Germline CDR1 is SGHAT and CDR2 is FQNNGV. This CDR3 is 15 amino acids long.

About this clonotype: The junction does not match germline at one end; this may be a read error. This chain uses TRBV7-9 with TRBJ2-7, with D possibly being TRBD1 (6 bases). This CDR3 has 15 amino acids. Germline-derived CDR1 and CDR2 are SEHNR and FQNEAQ (reference sequence). CDR3 nucleotide sequence: TGTGCCAGCAGCTTCGGACAGACGAGCACCGGGGAGCTGTACTTC. Protein product: CASSFGQTSTGELYF.

The V and J genes are TRBV27 and TRBJ2-5, with D possibly TRBD2 on 6 matching bases. The germline V gene has CDR1 MNHEY and CDR2 SMNVEV (reference sequence). The CDR3 is made up of 15 amino acids. The V end lost 1 base, the J end lost 2 bases, and 11 bases lay between the germline ends. The CDR3 loop reads CASSLFGGRQETQYF. DNA for the CDR3: TGTGCCAGCAGTTTATTCGGGGGACGGCAAGAGACCCAGTACTTC.

Notes on this clonotype: This could be a read error, since a much larger clone is one nucleotide away. V usage is TRBV20-1 and J usage is TRBJ2-7, with 7 bases fitting TRBD2. Germline V gives CDR1 DFQATT, CDR2 SNEGSKA (reference sequence). CDR3 length: 13 amino acids. As DNA, the CDR3 is TGCGGTGCTGTGTTAGCGGGTGCCTACGAGCAGTACTTC. Translation gives CGAVLAGAYEQYF.

This chain connects TRBV20-1 to TRBJ2-5; 11 bases are shared with TRBD1. Germline V lookup: CDR1 DFQATT, CDR2 SNEGSKA (reference sequence). There are 15 residues in the CDR3. Trimming removed 0 bases from V and 5 bases from J; junction bases left unmatched: 5. The CDR3 sequence is CSAREWTGGRETQYF. In nucleotides, the CDR3 is TGCAGTGCTAGAGAATGGACAGGGGGCAGGGAGACCCAGTACTTC.

This clonotype was observed many times. V gene TRBV20-1 combines with J gene TRBJ2-2, with D unresolved. There are 14 residues in the CDR3. V lost 3 bases and J lost 0, with 8 bases in between. CDR1 is DFQATT, CDR2 SNEGSKA, per germline (reference sequence). This chain's CDR3 is CSASRPANTGELFF. DNA for the CDR3: TGCAGTGCTAGTCGCCCTGCGAACACCGGGGAGCTGTTTTTT.

The gene calls are TRBV24-1 and TRBJ1-6; 8 nucleotides agree with TRBD1. V lost 7 bases to trimming and J lost 4 bases; unmatched junction nucleotides: 17. This CDR3 region has 19 residues. The germline V gene encodes CDR1 KGHDR and CDR2 SFDVKD. CDR3 in amino acids: CATSDLSVGQELYNSPLHF. CDR3 nucleotides: TGTGCCACCAGCGACTTGAGTGTGGGACAGGAGCTTTATAATTCACCCCTCCACTTT.